This TCR beta chain is drawn from a study of T cells in localized non-small cell lung cancer. Overall study results and limits: With higher T cell density in blood came longer overall survival. Of the top 100 tumor clones, median around 60 were in adjacent lung, about 30 among its top 100.

Concerning this clone: Antigen: not known.

The data were produced by immunoSEQ multiplex PCR, yet TCRdb's version contains in-frame clones alone and is incomplete. Among 11,000 or so clones listed, about 29% were seen once. This CDR3 has 17 residues. V was clipped by 5 bases and J by 0 bases; unmatched bases: 9. CDR1 is SGDLS and CDR2 is YYNGEE in the germline V gene. This TCR derives from a man aged 35-75 years with stage I lung adenocarcinoma. Sequencing was performed on lung tumor tissue, taken before any cancer treatment. This chain connects TRBV9 to TRBJ1-4; 8 bases are shared with TRBD1. The CDR3 is CASRAITGGTTNEKLFF. The CDR3 coding sequence is TGTGCCAGCAGGGCAATCACAGGGGGGACAACTAATGAAAAACTGTTTTTT.